One and the same sample provided the 30 T cell receptor beta chains below, sequenced in a study of tumor-infiltrating lymphocytes in primary liver carcinoma. cDNA specific to TCR beta was made from 500 ng of total RNA, with a constant-region primer employed for priming. Three nested multiplex PCR rounds, a slightly modified ARM-PCR, produced the libraries for TCR beta. The opening two PCR rounds, approximately 10 cycles each, paired TRBV1-TRBV30 forward primers with a C-beta reverse primer. Using its own MiXCR run on the multiplex PCR reads, TCRdb lists one record per CDR3 protein. This table has 310,000 or so distinct CDR3 sequences, nearly 60% appearing once. They got blood RNA out of unsorted whole blood and also pulled out germline DNA. The source material was peripheral blood. These receptors originate from a woman under 40 with primary liver carcinoma and hepatitis B virus infection.

The chain uses TRBV29-1 and TRBJ1-5; a possible D gene is TRBD1 (5 bases). From germline, CDR1 is SQVTM and CDR2 ANQGSEA. The CDR3 runs to 14 residues. V was cut by 3 bases and J by 8 bases, with 17 bases left in between. This chain's CDR3 is CSVDVAGPGEPQHF. In DNA form, the CDR3 reads TGCAGCGTTGACGTTGCTGGTCCGGGGGAGCCCCAGCATTTT.

V and J are TRBV5-5 and TRBJ1-2; tentative D call: TRBD1 (5 bases). Trimming removed 2 bases from V and 8 bases from J, with 16 bases in between. This CDR3 contains 14 residues. Germline-derived CDR1 and CDR2 are SGHKS and YYEKEE (reference sequence). The CDR3 coding sequence is TGTGCCAGCAGCTTCATACAGGAAAAAGGCGGCTACACCTTC. This sequence encodes CASSFIQEKGGYTF.

The chain couples TRBV29-1 to TRBJ1-1; D unclear. The CDR3 totals 13 residues. Trimming took off 5 bases at V and 3 bases at J, with 13 bases between the two ends. Germline V lookup: CDR1 SQVTM, CDR2 ANQGSEA. This CDR3 reads CSVLLGIDTEAFF. CDR3 bases: TGCAGCGTTCTCCTGGGTATTGACACTGAAGCTTTCTTT.

The CDR3 loop reads CASSSPLVHALFF. The DNA of the CDR3 is TGTGCCAGCAGTTCTCCGCTGGTACATGCGCTGTTCTTC. The V and J genes are TRBV12-3 or TRBV12-4 and TRBJ2-1; no clear D. The CDR3 extends over 13 amino acids. The V and J ends lost 4 bases and 15 bases respectively, with 19 bases between them.

This clonotype came up a few times. J is TRBJ2-3 and V is TRBV6-2 or TRBV6-3; D not resolved. In germline, CDR1 is MNHEY, CDR2 SVGEGT. Trimming stripped 2 bases from V and 5 bases from J, with 5 bases between. This CDR3 has 12 residues. The CDR3 region has the DNA TGTGCCAGCAGTTACGCCGAAGATACGCAGTATTTT. Translating gives CASSYAEDTQYF.

V usage is TRBV7-8 and J usage is TRBJ2-1; TRBD1 might be the D (5 bases). V lost 8 bases to trimming and J lost 0 bases, with 11 bases between them. Germline assignment: CDR1 SGHVS and CDR2 FQNEAQ. This CDR3 has 14 residues. CDR3: CASGTDSSYNEQFF. CDR3 sequence (DNA): TGTGCCAGCGGTACCGACAGCTCCTACAATGAGCAGTTCTTC.

This clonotype came up many times. V usage is TRBV4-1 and J usage is TRBJ2-7, with a weak D call TRBD2 (6 bases). The germline V and J ends were trimmed by 4 bases and 3 bases, with 19 bases remaining between them. The CDR3 contains 16 residues. Per the germline V gene, CDR1 is MGHRA and CDR2 is YSYEKL. CDR3 DNA sequence: TGCGCCAGCAGCCTACAGGTCGGGAGTCAGGACTACGAGCAGTACTTC. Translating it yields CASSLQVGSQDYEQYF.

This clonotype showed up many times. The chain uses TRBV11-3 and TRBJ1-2; no definite D call. CDR3 length: 14 amino acids. Trimming removed 5 bases at V and 2 bases at J, with 12 bases between. Looked up from germline, CDR1 is SGHNT and CDR2 is YENEEA. The CDR3 DNA is TGTGCCAGCAGCCCCAGGACGGCCAACTATGGCTACACCTTC. Its protein is CASSPRTANYGYTF.

As for this clonotype: Its ends do not fully match the called genes, so a read error is possible. This chain joins TRBV11-2 and TRBJ2-5; possibly TRBD1 or TRBD2 for D (6 bases each). Germline V gene data show CDR1 as SGHAT and CDR2 as FQNNGV. This CDR3 spans 15 amino acids. The CDR3 coding sequence is TGTACCAGCAGCCTGGGAGGAGGGACACGGTCGACCCAGTACTTC. This gives the protein CTSSLGGGTRSTQYF.

The sample holds a few counts of this clonotype. The chain couples TRBV4-3 to TRBJ1-4, with D uncertain. Germline CDR1 and CDR2: LGHNA and YSLEER. The CDR3 length is 13 residues. Trimming cost V 3 bases and J 8 bases, with 10 bases left between them. This CDR3 is CASSHSPGEKLFF. The CDR3 DNA follows: TGCGCCAGCAGCCACAGCCCAGGAGAAAAACTGTTTTTT.

As concerns this clonotype: A junction end diverges from the germline sequence, so it may reflect a read error. The rearrangement links TRBV11-2 to TRBJ2-4; TRBD1 matches at 10 bases. Germline CDR1 reads SGHAT; CDR2 reads FQNNGV. The CDR3 covers 15 residues. The CDR3 bases are TGTGCCAGCAGACGGACAGGGGGGACCAAAAACGTTCAGTACTTC. It is translated as CASRRTGGTKNVQYF.

The chain couples TRBV30 to TRBJ2-2; TRBD2 matches at 12 bases. Unmatched junction bases numbered 6, after V lost 0 bases and J lost 4 bases. This CDR3 has 17 amino acids. Germline V CDR1 and CDR2: GTSNPN, SVGIG (reference sequence). The CDR3 sequence is CAWSVLTSGRSTGELFF. The CDR3 DNA follows: TGTGCCTGGAGTGTTCTGACTAGCGGGAGAAGCACCGGGGAGCTGTTTTTT.

As to this clonotype: This could be a read error, since a much larger clone is one nucleotide away. V is TRBV29-1 and J is TRBJ2-7; a weak D match, TRBD1 (6 bases). The CDR3 totals 14 residues. Germline-derived CDR1 and CDR2 are SQVTM and ANQGSEA. The CDR3 DNA reads TGCAACGTTGCAGGGGACAAATCCTCCTACGAGCAGTACTTC. Its translation: CNVAGDKSSYEQYF.

This clonotype was seen a handful of times. The V and J genes are TRBV28 and TRBJ2-7, with D perhaps given as TRBD1 or TRBD2 (5 bases each). V was pared by 5 bases and J by 10 bases, with 12 bases between. CDR1 and CDR2 (germline): MDHEN, SYDVKM. The length of the CDR3 is 11 residues. The CDR3 nucleotides are TGTGCCAGCAGTCCCGGGGCCCTTCAGTACTTC. Amino acids: CASSPGALQYF.

This clonotype is medium-sized in the sample. The CDR3 nucleotides are TGTGCCAGCAGACCTTCGACCGGGACGTCCTATGGCTACACCTTC. Amino acids: CASRPSTGTSYGYTF. This chain links TRBV11-1 with TRBJ1-2, with D perhaps TRBD1 (5 bases). Trimming removed 6 bases at V and 4 bases at J, with 18 bases between. The CDR3 is 15 amino acids. Germline V gene lookup returns CDR1 SGHAT and CDR2 FQDESV (reference sequence).

J is TRBJ2-7 and V is TRBV12-3 or TRBV12-4; a weak D match, TRBD1 (6 bases). V shed 6 bases and J shed 7 bases, with 19 bases lying between them. The CDR3 is 14 amino acids. The CDR3 region is CASSTDRASGEQYF. In DNA form, the CDR3 reads TGTGCCAGCAGCACGGACAGAGCGTCGGGAGAGCAGTACTTC.

The V and J genes are TRBV12-3 or TRBV12-4 and TRBJ2-1; D gene ambiguous. V gave up 3 bases and J gave up 5 bases, with 20 bases separating them. The CDR3 extends over 17 amino acids. The CDR3 is CASSFSRRISNHNEQFF. DNA for the CDR3: TGTGCCAGCAGTTTTTCTAGGCGGATTTCCAACCACAATGAGCAGTTCTTC.

The chain has TRBV14 and TRBJ2-1, with TRBD2 matching over 10 bases. The CDR3 covers 16 residues. Per germline, CDR1 SGHDN and CDR2 FVKESK. V shed 3 bases and J 8 bases; nucleotides not matched to a gene: 10. The CDR3 sequence: CASSQAPSGRLYEQFF. CDR3 DNA: TGTGCCAGCAGCCAGGCCCCTAGCGGGAGACTGTATGAGCAGTTCTTC.

The chain couples TRBV4-1 to TRBJ1-4; possibly TRBD1 for D (6 bases). CDR3 length equals 16 residues. The germline V gene encodes CDR1 MGHRA and CDR2 YSYEKL. Trimming took off 2 bases at V and 3 bases at J, with 13 bases between the two ends. CDR3 loop: CASSQKDSVPNEKLFF. The DNA for the CDR3 is TGCGCCAGCAGCCAAAAGGACAGTGTTCCTAATGAAAAACTGTTTTTT.

This clonotype was seen ten or more times. The chain has TRBV11-2 and TRBJ2-7; D might be TRBD1 (5 bases). Germline V gene sequence: CDR1 SGHAT, CDR2 FQNNGV. The V and J ends lost 8 bases and 4 bases respectively, with 9 bases between them. This CDR3 comprises 11 residues. Here the CDR3 DNA reads TGTGCCAGCGCGAGGACATACGAGCAGTACTTC. Translating it yields CASARTYEQYF.

This clonotype turned up a few times. The gene calls are TRBV30 and TRBJ2-5, with D perhaps TRBD2 (6 bases). Deletions cut 0 bases from V and 6 bases from J, with 14 bases between. This CDR3 has 14 amino acids. Germline lookup yields CDR1 GTSNPN and CDR2 SVGIG (reference sequence). The CDR3 coding sequence is TGTGCCTGGAGTGTCGGGGGTTCAGGGAAGACCCAGTACTTC. Translation gives CAWSVGGSGKTQYF.

The sample holds a few counts of this clonotype. This sequence joins TRBV6-2 or TRBV6-3 and TRBJ2-1; D could derive from TRBD1 or TRBD2 (6 bases each). This CDR3 is 19 amino acids long. Trimming removed 4 bases at V and 0 bases at J, with 22 bases between. The germline CDR1 and CDR2 sequences are MNHEY and SVGEGT. The CDR3 loop is CASSWGRGSPLTSYNEQFF. The CDR3 DNA sequence: TGTGCCAGCAGTTGGGGGCGGGGCTCCCCATTGACCTCCTACAATGAGCAGTTCTTC.

As for this clonotype: This may come from a read error, since a much larger clone is one base off. The chain combines TRBV29-1 with TRBJ2-1; 7 bases align to TRBD2. The ends lost 7 bases at V and 6 bases at J; junction bases unmatched: 21. This CDR3 is built from 17 residues. Germline CDR1 SQVTM, CDR2 ANQGSEA. As DNA, the CDR3 is TGCAGCGCCACATTCGGGGTGCGGGAGCTTGGGTGCAATGAGCAGTTCTTC. Amino acids: CSATFGVRELGCNEQFF.

A word on this clonotype: One junction end does not reproduce the germline sequence, and a read error may be involved. This chain connects TRBV4-3 to TRBJ2-1, with D uncertain. This CDR3 has 13 residues. The germline CDR1 and CDR2 sequences are LGHNA and YSLEER. In DNA form, the CDR3 reads TGCGCCGGCAGCCAAGAGAGGTCCAGTGAGCAATTCTTC. Amino acid sequence: CAGSQERSSEQFF.

In the case of this clonotype: One base away lies a much larger clone, so this may be a sequencing read error. The chain combines TRBV4-1 with TRBJ2-3; D gene uncertain. CDR1 MGHRA and CDR2 YSYEKL come from the germline V gene. V dropped 4 bases and J dropped 6 bases, with 17 bases sitting between them. The CDR3 extends over 15 amino acids. The CDR3 region has the DNA TGCGCCAGCAGCCCTATTGGATTTAAGTTTGATACGCAGTATTTT. Protein sequence: CASSPIGFKFDTQYF.

There are many counts of this clonotype. The rearrangement links TRBV29-1 to TRBJ2-1; the D is unclear. Looked up from germline, CDR1 is SQVTM and CDR2 is ANQGSEA. Trimming shortened V by 6 bases and J by 0 bases, and 15 bases separated the two germline ends. The CDR3 length is 15 residues. DNA for the CDR3: TGCAGCGTCCACCCGGGCCCAAGCTCCTACAATGAGCAGTTCTTC. Encoded protein: CSVHPGPSSYNEQFF.

This clonotype was detected many times. This chain links TRBV4-3 with TRBJ1-1; weak D call: TRBD1 (6 bases). Germline V gives CDR1 LGHNA, CDR2 YSLEER. V lost 4 bases and J lost 6, with 24 bases in between. There are 17 residues in the CDR3. The CDR3 DNA reads as TGCGCCAGCAGCCTAGGGGGGTATAGTGGAATTACCGCTGAAGCTTTCTTT. The encoded protein is CASSLGGYSGITAEAFF.

Remarks on this clonotype: The conserved phenylalanine or tryptophan is not found at the CDR3 terminus, so this likely reflects a read error. This chain uses TRBV12-3 or TRBV12-4 with TRBJ2-7, with D perhaps TRBD2 (5 bases). Trimming removed 6 bases at V and 0 bases at J, with 9 bases between. This CDR3 has 13 amino acids. CDR3 nucleotide sequence: TGTGCCAGCAGAACCAGCGGCTCCTACGAGCAGTACTTA. It encodes CASRTSGSYEQYL.

The chain uses TRBV28 and TRBJ2-2; 11 positions agree with TRBD1. CDR3 length equals 17 residues. Germline CDR1 reads MDHEN; CDR2 reads SYDVKM. Trimming at V came to 4 bases and at J to 4 bases, leaving 8 bases not matched to a gene. CDR3 loop: CASSSGLGTGGTGELFF. CDR3 bases: TGTGCCAGCAGTTCCGGCCTAGGGACAGGGGGCACCGGGGAGCTGTTTTTT.

V and J are TRBV5-1 and TRBJ2-1; TRBD1 matches at 7 bases. The CDR3 spans 15 residues. Germline loops: CDR1 SGHRS, CDR2 YFSETQ. V was clipped by 4 bases and J by 2 bases; unmatched bases: 6. This chain's CDR3 is CASSTSGTAYNEQFF. The CDR3 region has the DNA TGCGCCAGCAGCACGTCCGGGACAGCCTACAATGAGCAGTTCTTC.